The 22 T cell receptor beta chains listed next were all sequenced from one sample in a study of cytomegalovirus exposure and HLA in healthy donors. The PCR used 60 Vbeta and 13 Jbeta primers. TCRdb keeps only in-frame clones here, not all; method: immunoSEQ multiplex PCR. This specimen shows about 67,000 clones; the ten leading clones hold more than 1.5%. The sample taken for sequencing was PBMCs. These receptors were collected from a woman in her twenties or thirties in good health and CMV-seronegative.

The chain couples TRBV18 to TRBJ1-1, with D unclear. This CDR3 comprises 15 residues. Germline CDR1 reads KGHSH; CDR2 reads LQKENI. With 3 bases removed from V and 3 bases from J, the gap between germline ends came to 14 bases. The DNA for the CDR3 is TGTGCCAGCTCACCTACGCAGAGGGTCGACACTGAAGCTTTCTTT. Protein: CASSPTQRVDTEAFF. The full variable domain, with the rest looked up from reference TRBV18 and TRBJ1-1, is NAGVMQNPRHLVRRRGQEARLRCSPMKGHSHVYWYRQLPEEGLKFMVYLQKENIIDESGMPKERFSAEFPKEGPSILRIQQVVRGDSAAYFCASSPTQRVDTEAFFGQGTRLTVV.

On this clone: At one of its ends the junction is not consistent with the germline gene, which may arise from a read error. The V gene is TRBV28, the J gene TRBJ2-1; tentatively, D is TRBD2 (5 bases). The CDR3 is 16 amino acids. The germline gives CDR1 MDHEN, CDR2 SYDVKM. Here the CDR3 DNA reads TGTGCCAGCAGTTTAGTTTGGGAGATCTCCGACAATGAGCAGTTCTTC. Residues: CASSLVWEISDNEQFF.

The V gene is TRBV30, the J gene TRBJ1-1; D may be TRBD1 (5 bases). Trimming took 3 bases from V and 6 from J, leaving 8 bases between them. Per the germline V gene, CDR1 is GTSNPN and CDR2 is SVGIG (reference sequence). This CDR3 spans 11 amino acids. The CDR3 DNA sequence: TGTGCCTGGAGGGGGGGGGCTGAAGCTTTCTTT. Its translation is CAWRGGAEAFF.

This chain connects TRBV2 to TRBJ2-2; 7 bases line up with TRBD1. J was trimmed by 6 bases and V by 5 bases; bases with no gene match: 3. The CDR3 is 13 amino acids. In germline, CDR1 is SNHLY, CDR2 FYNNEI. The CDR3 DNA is TGTGCCAGCAGTACAACAGGGGCCGGGGAGCTGTTTTTT. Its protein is CASSTTGAGELFF.

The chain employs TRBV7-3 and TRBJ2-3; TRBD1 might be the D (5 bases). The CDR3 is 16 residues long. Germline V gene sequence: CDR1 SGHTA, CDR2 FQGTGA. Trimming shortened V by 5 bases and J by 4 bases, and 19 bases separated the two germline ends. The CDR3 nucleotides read TGTGCCAGCAGCCAAGGGCAGGGCGGACCCGCAGATACGCAGTATTTT. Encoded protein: CASSQGQGGPADTQYF.

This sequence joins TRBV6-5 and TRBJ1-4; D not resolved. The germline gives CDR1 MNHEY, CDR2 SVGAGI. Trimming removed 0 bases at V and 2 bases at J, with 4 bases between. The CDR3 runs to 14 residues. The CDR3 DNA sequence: TGTGCCAGCAGTTACTCGAGGACTAATGAAAAACTGTTTTTT. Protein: CASSYSRTNEKLFF.

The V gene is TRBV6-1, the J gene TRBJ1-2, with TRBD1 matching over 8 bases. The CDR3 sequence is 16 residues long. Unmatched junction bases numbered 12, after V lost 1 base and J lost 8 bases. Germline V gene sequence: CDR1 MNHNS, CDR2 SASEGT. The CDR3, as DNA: TGTGCCAGCAGTGAAGAGGGGAGACAGGGGCCGGGAGGCTACACCTTC. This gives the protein CASSEEGRQGPGGYTF.

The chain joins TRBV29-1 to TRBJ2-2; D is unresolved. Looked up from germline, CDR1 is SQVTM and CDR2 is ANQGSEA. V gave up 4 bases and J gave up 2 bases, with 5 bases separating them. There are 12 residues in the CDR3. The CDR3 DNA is TGCAGCGTTGTAAAAAACACCGGGGAGCTGTTTTTT. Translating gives CSVVKNTGELFF.

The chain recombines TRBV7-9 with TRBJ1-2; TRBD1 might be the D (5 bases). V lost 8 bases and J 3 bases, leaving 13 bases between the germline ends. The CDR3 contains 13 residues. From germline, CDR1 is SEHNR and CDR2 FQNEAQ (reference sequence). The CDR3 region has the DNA TGTGCCAGCGTTTTTAGGGGTGACTATGGCTACACCTTC. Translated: CASVFRGDYGYTF. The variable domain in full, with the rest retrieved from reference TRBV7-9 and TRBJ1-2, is DTGVSQNPRHKITKRGQNVTFRCDPISEHNRLYWYRQTLGQGPEFLTYFQNEAQLEKSRLLSDRFSAERPKGSFSTLEIQRTEQGDSAMYLCASVFRGDYGYTFGSGTRLTVV.

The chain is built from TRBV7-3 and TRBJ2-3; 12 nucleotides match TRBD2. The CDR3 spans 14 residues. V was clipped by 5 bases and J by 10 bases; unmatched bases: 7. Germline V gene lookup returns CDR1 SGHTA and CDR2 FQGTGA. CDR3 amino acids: CASSLLTSGSPQYF. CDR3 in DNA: TGTGCCAGCAGCCTATTGACTAGCGGGAGCCCGCAGTATTTT.

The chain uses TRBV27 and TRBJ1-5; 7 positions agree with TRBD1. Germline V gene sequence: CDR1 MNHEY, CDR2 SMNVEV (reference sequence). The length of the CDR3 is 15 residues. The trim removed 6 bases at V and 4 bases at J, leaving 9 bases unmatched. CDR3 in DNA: TGTGCCAGCAGACCTGACAGGGTGGGGAATCAGCCCCAGCATTTT. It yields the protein CASRPDRVGNQPQHF.

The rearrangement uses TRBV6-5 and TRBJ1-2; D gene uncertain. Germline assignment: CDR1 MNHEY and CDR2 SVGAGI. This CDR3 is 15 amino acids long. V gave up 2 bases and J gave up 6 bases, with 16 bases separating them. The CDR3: CASSYRGSKLDGYTF. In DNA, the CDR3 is TGTGCCAGCAGTTACCGAGGGAGCAAGTTAGATGGCTACACCTTC.

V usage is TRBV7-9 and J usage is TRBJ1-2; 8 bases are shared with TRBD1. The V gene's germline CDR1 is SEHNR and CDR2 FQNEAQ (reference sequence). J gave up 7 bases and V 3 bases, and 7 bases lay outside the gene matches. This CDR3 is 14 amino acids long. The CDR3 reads CASSFHRDRSGYTF. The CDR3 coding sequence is TGTGCCAGCAGCTTCCACCGGGACAGGAGTGGCTACACCTTC.

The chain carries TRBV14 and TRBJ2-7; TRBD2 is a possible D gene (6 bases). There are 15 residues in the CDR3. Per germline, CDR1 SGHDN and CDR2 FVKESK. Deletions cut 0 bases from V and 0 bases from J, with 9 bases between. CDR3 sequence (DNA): TGTGCCAGCAGCCAAGAACTAGCCAGCTCCTACGAGCAGTACTTC. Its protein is CASSQELASSYEQYF.

The CDR3 reads CASSPPRRGGNNEQFF. The CDR3 DNA reads TGTGCCAGCAGCCCCCCGAGGAGGGGGGGAAACAATGAGCAGTTCTTC. V is TRBV14 and J is TRBJ2-1; D is perhaps TRBD2 (7 bases). The V and J ends lost 4 bases and 5 bases respectively, with 18 bases between them. Germline CDR1 is SGHDN and CDR2 is FVKESK. The CDR3 runs to 16 residues.

The CDR3 is CASSLSQGAAEAFF. For the CDR3, the DNA is TGTGCCAGCAGCTTATCCCAGGGCGCGGCTGAAGCTTTCTTT. This chain links TRBV7-9 with TRBJ1-1; D might be TRBD1 (5 bases). The CDR3 contains 14 residues. The germline gives CDR1 SEHNR, CDR2 FQNEAQ (reference sequence). Trimming cost V 2 bases and J 6 bases, with 13 bases left between them.

The CDR3 DNA reads TGTGCCAGCTCACCGGGACAGGGCGGGAATAGCAATCAGCCCCAGCATTTT. Protein: CASSPGQGGNSNQPQHF. V and J are TRBV18 and TRBJ1-5; TRBD1 matches at 9 bases. The CDR3 extends over 17 amino acids. Looked up from germline, CDR1 is KGHSH and CDR2 is LQKENI. V lost 3 bases to trimming and J lost 0 bases; unmatched junction nucleotides: 6.

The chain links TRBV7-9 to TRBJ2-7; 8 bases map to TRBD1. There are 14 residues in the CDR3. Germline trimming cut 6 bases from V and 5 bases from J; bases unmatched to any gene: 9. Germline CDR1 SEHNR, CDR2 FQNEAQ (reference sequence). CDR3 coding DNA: TGTGCCAGCAGGGATAGGACAGGGCAGGACGAGCAGTACTTC. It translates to CASRDRTGQDEQYF.

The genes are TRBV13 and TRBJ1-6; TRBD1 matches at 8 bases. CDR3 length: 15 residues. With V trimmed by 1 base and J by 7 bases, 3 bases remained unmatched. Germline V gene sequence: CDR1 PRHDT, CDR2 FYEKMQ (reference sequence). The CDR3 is CASSLAGGANSPLHF. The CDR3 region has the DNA TGTGCCAGCAGCTTAGCAGGGGGCGCGAATTCACCCCTCCACTTT.

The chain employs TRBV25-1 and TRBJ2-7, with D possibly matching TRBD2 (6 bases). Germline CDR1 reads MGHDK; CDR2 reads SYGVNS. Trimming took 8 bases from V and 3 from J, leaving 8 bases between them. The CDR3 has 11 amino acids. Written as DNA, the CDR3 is TGTGCCAGCGGAGCGGGCTACGAGCAGTACTTC. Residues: CASGAGYEQYF.

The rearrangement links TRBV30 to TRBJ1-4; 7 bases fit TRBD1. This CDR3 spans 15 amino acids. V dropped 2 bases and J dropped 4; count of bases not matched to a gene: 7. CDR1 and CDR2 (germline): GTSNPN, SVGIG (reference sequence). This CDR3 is CAWSRADRDNEKLFF. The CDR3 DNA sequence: TGTGCCTGGAGTCGGGCTGACAGGGATAATGAAAAACTGTTTTTT.

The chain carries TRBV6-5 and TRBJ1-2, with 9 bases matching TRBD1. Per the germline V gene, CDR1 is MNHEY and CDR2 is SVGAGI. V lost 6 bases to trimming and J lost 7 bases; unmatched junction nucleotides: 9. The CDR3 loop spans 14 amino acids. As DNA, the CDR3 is TGTGCCAGCAGATCGGGGGACAGGGTTTTTGGCTACACCTTC. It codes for CASRSGDRVFGYTF.